The subject of this entry is one TCR beta chain. Its antigen is unidentified. The sample is drawn from a study of T cell responses to AZD1222 COVID-19 vaccine. Assay used: immunoSEQ multiplex PCR; TCRdb lists only in-frame clones, some missing. The sample has some 150,000 clones; 91% are singletons. Regarding the study as a whole: White British ancestry dominated among donors, who included more females, and clonal diversity was possibly underestimated.

Sequenced material: peripheral blood, taken on day 0 of AZD1222 vaccination. The receptor was derived from an adult in good health.

CDR3 DNA sequence: TGTGCCAGTAGTACCTACCAAAACCGGTCCACAGATACGCAGTATTTT. Amino acids: CASSTYQNRSTDTQYF. The gene calls are TRBV19 and TRBJ2-3; D not certain. The CDR3 has 16 amino acids. Germline V gives CDR1 LNHDA, CDR2 SQIVND (reference sequence). Trimming removed 4 bases from V and 2 bases from J, with 16 bases in between.